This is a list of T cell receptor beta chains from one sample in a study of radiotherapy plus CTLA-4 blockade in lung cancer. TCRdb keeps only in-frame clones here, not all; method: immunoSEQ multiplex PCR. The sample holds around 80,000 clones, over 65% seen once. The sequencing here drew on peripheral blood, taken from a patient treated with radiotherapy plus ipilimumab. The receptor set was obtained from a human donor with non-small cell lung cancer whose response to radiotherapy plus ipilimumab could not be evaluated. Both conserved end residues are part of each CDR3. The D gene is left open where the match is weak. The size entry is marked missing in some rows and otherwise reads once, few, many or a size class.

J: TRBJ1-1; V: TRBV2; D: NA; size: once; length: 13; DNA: TGTGCCAGCGGGGGGGACTTTAACACTGAAGCTTTCTTT; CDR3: CASGGDFNTEAFF
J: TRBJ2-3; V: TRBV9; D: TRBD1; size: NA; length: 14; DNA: TGTGCCAGCAGCGTAGTGTCAGGGGGCGATACGCAGTATTTT; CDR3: CASSVVSGGDTQYF
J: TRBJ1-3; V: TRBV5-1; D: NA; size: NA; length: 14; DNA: TGCGCCAGCAGCTTGCCGACAGAGGGAAACACCATATATTTT; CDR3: CASSLPTEGNTIYF
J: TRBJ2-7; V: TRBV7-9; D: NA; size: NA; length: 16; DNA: TGTGCCAGCAGCTTAGAGCGATACGGGAGCTCCTACGAGCAGTACTTC; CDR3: CASSLERYGSSYEQYF
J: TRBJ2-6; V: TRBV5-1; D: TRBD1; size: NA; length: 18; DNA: TGCGCCAGCAGCTTGGCCGGGACAGGTTTCTCTGGGGCCAACGTCCTGACTTTC; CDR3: CASSLAGTGFSGANVLTF
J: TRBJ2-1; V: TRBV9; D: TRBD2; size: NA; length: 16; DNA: TGTGCCAGCAGCGTAGCTGGGAGCGGGAGCGGCAATGAGCAGTTCTTC; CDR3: CASSVAGSGSGNEQFF
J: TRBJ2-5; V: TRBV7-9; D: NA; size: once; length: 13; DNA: TGTGCCAGCAGCTCCCGTCTATCAGAGACCCAGTACTTC; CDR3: CASSSRLSETQYF
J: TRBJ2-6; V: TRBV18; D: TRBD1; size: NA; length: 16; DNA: TGTGCCAGCACCGGGACAGGTGGCTCGACGGCCAACGTCCTGACTTTC; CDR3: CASTGTGGSTANVLTF
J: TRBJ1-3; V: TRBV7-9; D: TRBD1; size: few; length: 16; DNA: TGTGCCAGCAGCTTCCGACAGGGGGAAGCTGGAAACACCATATATTTT; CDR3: CASSFRQGEAGNTIYF
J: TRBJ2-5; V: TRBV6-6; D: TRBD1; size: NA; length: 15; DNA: TGTGCCAGCAGTTACCCTGGACAGGGAATGGAGACCCAGTACTTC; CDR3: CASSYPGQGMETQYF
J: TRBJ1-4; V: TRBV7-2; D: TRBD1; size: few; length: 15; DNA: TGTGCCAGCAGCAGTACAGGGGGCGCCCGGGAAAAACTGTTTTTT; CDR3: CASSSTGGAREKLFF
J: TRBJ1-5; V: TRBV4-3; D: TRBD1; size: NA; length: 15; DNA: TGCGCCAGCAGCCCCTGGACAGGGGGCAATCAGCCCCAGCATTTT; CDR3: CASSPWTGGNQPQHF
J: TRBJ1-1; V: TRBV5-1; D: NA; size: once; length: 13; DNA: TGCGCCAGCAGCTCACAGGGGAACACTGAAGCTTTCTTT; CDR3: CASSSQGNTEAFF
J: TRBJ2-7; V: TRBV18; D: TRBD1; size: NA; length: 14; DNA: TGTGCCAGCTCACCGACGGACAGGGCCTACGAGCAGTACTTC; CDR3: CASSPTDRAYEQYF
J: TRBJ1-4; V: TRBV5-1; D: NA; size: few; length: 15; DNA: TGCGCCAGCAGCCCGGGGGGTACGACTAATGAAAAACTGTTTTTT; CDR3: CASSPGGTTNEKLFF
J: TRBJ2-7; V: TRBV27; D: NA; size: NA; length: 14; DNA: TGTGCCAGCAGTTTGGGGCTTGGGACCTACGAGCAGTACTTC; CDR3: CASSLGLGTYEQYF
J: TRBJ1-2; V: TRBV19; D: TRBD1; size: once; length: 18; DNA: TGTGCCAGTAGTATAATCTGGGCGGGACAGAAAAATAACTATGGCTACACCTTC; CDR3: CASSIIWAGQKNNYGYTF
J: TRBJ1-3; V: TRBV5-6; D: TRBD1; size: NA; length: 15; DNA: TGTGCCAGCAGCTTCAGGGGGCAGGGAGGAAACACCATATATTTT; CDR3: CASSFRGQGGNTIYF